The clone carrying this TCR beta chain has ten or more counts. The DNA ends 3 residues before the CDR3 does, and the rest of the CDR3 is filled in from the germline J gene. The sample originates from a study of T cell clonality in common variable immunodeficiency. The CDR3 covers 16 residues. Germline CDR1 reads LNHDA; CDR2 reads SQIVND (reference sequence). J was trimmed by 4 bases and V by 5 bases; bases with no gene match: 9. Sequencing used immunoSEQ multiplex PCR; TCRdb keeps in-frame clones, though not all of them. The sample presents about 43,000 clones, none singletons. The V call is TRBV19, the J call TRBJ2-2; 8 bases agree with TRBD1. The TCR comes from a person aged 18-69 years in good health. The sample consisted of peripheral blood mononuclear cells. CDR3 DNA (partial): TGTGCCAGTAGTTACCCCCAGGGGGCGGGCACCGGGGAG. This gives the protein CASSYPQGAGTGE. The entire CDR3 sequence reads CASSYPQGAGTGELFF.